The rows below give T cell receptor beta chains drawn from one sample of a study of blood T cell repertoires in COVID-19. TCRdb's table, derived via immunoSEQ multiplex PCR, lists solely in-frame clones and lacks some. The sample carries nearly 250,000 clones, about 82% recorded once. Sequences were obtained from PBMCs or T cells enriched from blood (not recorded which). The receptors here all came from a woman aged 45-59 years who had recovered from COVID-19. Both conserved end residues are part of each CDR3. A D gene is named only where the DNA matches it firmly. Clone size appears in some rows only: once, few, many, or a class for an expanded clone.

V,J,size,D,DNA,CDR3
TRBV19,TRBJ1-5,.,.,TGTGCCAGTAACGCCCGACGGGACACTCATCAGCCCCAGCATTTT,CASNARRDTHQPQHF
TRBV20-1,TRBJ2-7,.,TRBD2,TGCAGTGCTTGGCCGGGGGGGGAGCAGTACTTC,CSAWPGGEQYF
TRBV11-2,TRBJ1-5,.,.,TGTGCCAGCAGCTTAACAGGGATCAGCAATCAGCCCCAGCATTTT,CASSLTGISNQPQHF
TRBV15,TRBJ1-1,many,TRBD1,TGTGCCACCAGCAGTGTGGAGACGGGACAGAAGAACACTGAAGCTTTCTTT,CATSSVETGQKNTEAFF
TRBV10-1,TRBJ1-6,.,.,TGCGCCAGCAGTGAGTCCCAGAATCGGGGTAATTCACCCCTCCACTTT,CASSESQNRGNSPLHF
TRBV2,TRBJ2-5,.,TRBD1,TGTGCCAGCAGTGAAGCAACAGGGGGCTGGGAGACCCAGTACTTC,CASSEATGGWETQYF
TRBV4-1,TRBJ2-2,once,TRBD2,TGCGCCAGCAGCCAAGAAATAGCGGGGAGCCCCGGGGAGCTGTTTTTT,CASSQEIAGSPGELFF
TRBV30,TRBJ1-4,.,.,TGTGCCTGGAGTCCCCCTCTGGGTGGGAGGGAAAAACTGTTTTTT,CAWSPPLGGREKLFF
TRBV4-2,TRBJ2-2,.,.,TGTGCCAGCAGCCACGTGGGTGCGGCCTACCGTGGGGAGCTGTTTTTT,CASSHVGAAYRGELFF
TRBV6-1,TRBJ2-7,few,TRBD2,TGTGCCAGCAGTGAAGGGACTAGCGGGAGCTACGAGCAGTACTTC,CASSEGTSGSYEQYF
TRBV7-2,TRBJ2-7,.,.,TGTGCCAGCAGTATCGGGGTAGAGCAGTACTTC,CASSIGVEQYF
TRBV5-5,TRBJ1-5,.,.,TGTGCCAGCAGCTTGGGGCAGATTAGCAATCAGCCCCAGCATTTT,CASSLGQISNQPQHF
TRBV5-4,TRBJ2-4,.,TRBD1,TGTGCCAGCAGCGACCCACAGGGGGCCAAAAACATTCAGTACTTC,CASSDPQGAKNIQYF
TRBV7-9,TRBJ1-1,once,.,TGTGCCAGCAGTTACACAGCGAACACTGAAGCTTTCTTT,CASSYTANTEAFF
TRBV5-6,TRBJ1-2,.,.,TGTGCCAGCAGCTTGACGCAGCGCTATGGCTACACCTTC,CASSLTQRYGYTF
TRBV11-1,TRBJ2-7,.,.,TGTGCCAGCAGCTTAGGGCAGGGGCCTCTTGGCTCCGAGCAGTACTTC,CASSLGQGPLGSEQYF
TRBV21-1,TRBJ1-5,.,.,TGTGCCAGCAGCAAAGGGGAGCCAAATCAGCCCCAGCATTTT,CASSKGEPNQPQHF
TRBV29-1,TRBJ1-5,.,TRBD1,TGCAGCGTTGGCGGGACAGGGGCGAATCAGCCCCAGCATTTT,CSVGGTGANQPQHF
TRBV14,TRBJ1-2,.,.,TGTGCCAGCAGCCAATCCGGGACACAAGGCTACACCTTC,CASSQSGTQGYTF
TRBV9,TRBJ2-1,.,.,TGTGCCAGCAGCACCCCCCCGGACAATGAGCAGTTCTTC,CASSTPPDNEQFF
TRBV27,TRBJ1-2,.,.,TGTGCCAGCGATCTTCCCCCGGAGTGTGATGGCTACACCTTC,CASDLPPECDGYTF
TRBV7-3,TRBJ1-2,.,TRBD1,TGTGCCAGCAGTCCCGACAGGGGGCTGCTCGGCTACACCTTC,CASSPDRGLLGYTF
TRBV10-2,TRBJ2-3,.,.,TGCGCCAGCAGCTCCAGTGAGGGAACGACGCAGTATTTT,CASSSSEGTTQYF
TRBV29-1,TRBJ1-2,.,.,TGCAGCGTTGAAGCCTGGAATGAATTTCGGGGTCTCTATGGCTACACCTTC,CSVEAWNEFRGLYGYTF
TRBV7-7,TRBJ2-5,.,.,TGTGCTAGCAGCTTAGGGTCCAGCGTGCTCAAAGAGACCCAGTACTTC,CASSLGSSVLKETQYF
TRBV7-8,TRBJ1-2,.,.,TGTGCCAGCAGATCCGACAGACCGGCTGGCTACACCTTC,CASRSDRPAGYTF